This TCR beta chain comes out of a study of T cells in tumors and immune-related adverse events. Profiled with immunoSEQ multiplex PCR; TCRdb holds only in-frame clones, not every one. The sample records 7,900 or so clones, less than 95% being singletons. The receptor comes from a female donor with metastatic renal cell carcinoma. The specimen comprised lymph node tissue, sampled from a patient treated with anti-PD-1 therapy.

In DNA, the CDR3 is TGCGCCAGCAGCCTTCAGACTAGCGGACAAGAGACCCAGTACTTC. It encodes CASSLQTSGQETQYF. This chain joins TRBV5-1 and TRBJ2-5; TRBD2 matches at 9 bases. The V and J ends lost 4 bases and 2 bases, in that order; junction bases with no gene match: 6. CDR1 SGHRS and CDR2 YFSETQ come from the germline V gene. The CDR3 length is 15 residues.